Below, 9 T cell receptor beta chains from the same sample are listed, as sequenced in a study of OX40 agonist ivuxolimab in advanced cancers. Assay used: immunoSEQ multiplex PCR; TCRdb lists only in-frame clones, some missing. Of roughly 77,000 clones in the sample, 85% to 95% were seen once. The material sequenced was CD4+ or CD8+ T cells sorted from blood, taken in a trial of the OX40 agonist ivuxolimab. The receptors were sampled from an adult with an advanced solid tumor such as melanoma, head and neck, liver or kidney cancer.

The rearrangement joins TRBV7-9 to TRBJ1-4; D is uncertain. V dropped 3 bases and J dropped 4 bases, with 9 bases sitting between them. The CDR3 has 14 residues. CDR1 and CDR2 (germline): SEHNR, FQNEAQ (reference sequence). CDR3 sequence (DNA): TGTGCCAGCAGCTTGGATAGGCTTAATGAAAAACTGTTTTTT. Amino acids: CASSLDRLNEKLFF.

V usage is TRBV7-8 and J usage is TRBJ1-1; TRBD1 agrees at 8 bases. The junction had 15 bases not matched to a gene; V was cut back by 5 bases and J by 4 bases. The CDR3 is 17 residues long. Germline-derived CDR1 and CDR2 are SGHVS and FQNEAQ. This CDR3 is CASSPWTGYGIGTEAFF. The CDR3 DNA reads as TGTGCCAGCAGCCCCTGGACAGGGTACGGGATAGGCACTGAAGCTTTCTTT.

The genes are TRBV5-1 and TRBJ1-3, with a tentative D call TRBD1 (5 bases). The V and J ends lost 0 bases and 14 bases respectively, with 9 bases between them. Germline CDR1 is SGHRS and CDR2 is YFSETQ. This CDR3 spans 11 amino acids. In nucleotides, the CDR3 is TGCGCCAGCAGCTTGGCCGGGGACGTATATTTT. Translated: CASSLAGDVYF.

The rearrangement joins TRBV14 to TRBJ1-2; perhaps TRBD1 as D (5 bases). V lost 4 bases and J lost 0, with 21 bases in between. The CDR3 is 18 amino acids. Germline CDR1 is SGHDN and CDR2 is FVKESK. CDR3 in DNA: TGTGCCAGCAGCCCAAGCCAAGGCAGGGCGACCCCTAACTATGGCTACACCTTC. Translated: CASSPSQGRATPNYGYTF.

This clone has just a few counts. This chain links TRBV29-1 with TRBJ1-1; 9 bases agree with TRBD1. Germline V lookup: CDR1 SQVTM, CDR2 ANQGSEA. This CDR3 spans 15 amino acids. Unmatched junction bases numbered 12, after V lost 5 bases and J lost 5 bases. The CDR3 sequence is CSVTGGDLTGTEAFF. DNA for the CDR3: TGCAGCGTTACAGGGGGCGACCTTACGGGAACTGAAGCTTTCTTT.

CDR3 sequence reads: CASSSEPGRPSGANVLTF. The DNA for the CDR3 is TGTGCCAGCAGCTCCGAACCGGGACGGCCCTCTGGGGCCAACGTCCTGACTTTC. The genes are TRBV7-6 and TRBJ2-6; D is perhaps TRBD1 or TRBD2 (5 bases each). The CDR3 sequence is 18 residues long. The V gene lost 4 bases and the J gene lost 0 bases, with 16 bases spanning the gap. Germline V gene lookup returns CDR1 SGHVS and CDR2 FNYEAQ.

V gene TRBV29-1 combines with J gene TRBJ1-2; no clear D. The V gene lost 5 bases and the J gene lost 4 bases, with 17 bases spanning the gap. The V gene's germline CDR1 is SQVTM and CDR2 ANQGSEA. This CDR3 is 14 amino acids long. CDR3 DNA: TGCAGCGTTCTAGCGTCCCCAGAAGTCTATGGCTACACCTTC. This gives the protein CSVLASPEVYGYTF.

The V call is TRBV27, the J call TRBJ2-5, with D uncertain. V lost 3 bases and J lost 5, with 10 bases in between. The CDR3 covers 13 residues. The V gene's germline CDR1 is MNHEY and CDR2 SMNVEV (reference sequence). The CDR3 loop is CASSFLGRETQYF. The CDR3 region has the DNA TGTGCCAGCAGTTTCTTGGGCCGGGAGACCCAGTACTTC.

This chain uses TRBV5-8 with TRBJ1-2, with D tentatively TRBD1 (6 bases). Germline V gene lookup returns CDR1 SGHTS and CDR2 YDEGEE. This CDR3 is built from 13 residues. V lost 2 bases to trimming and J lost 6 bases, with 11 bases between them. This CDR3 reads CASSLSGGDGYTF. The CDR3 DNA reads TGTGCCAGCAGCTTATCGGGGGGCGATGGCTACACCTTC.